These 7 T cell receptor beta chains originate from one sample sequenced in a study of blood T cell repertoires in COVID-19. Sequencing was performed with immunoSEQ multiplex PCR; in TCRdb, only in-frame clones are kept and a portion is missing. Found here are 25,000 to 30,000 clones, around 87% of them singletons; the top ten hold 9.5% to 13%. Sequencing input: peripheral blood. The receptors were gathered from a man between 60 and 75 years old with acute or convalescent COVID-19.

CDR3 loop: CASQDRVFTGELFF. CDR3 nucleotide sequence: TGCGCCAGCCAGGACAGGGTCTTCACCGGGGAGCTGTTTTTT. This chain connects TRBV5-1 to TRBJ2-2; 8 positions agree with TRBD1. Trimming took 7 bases from V and 4 from J; bases not matched to a gene: 6. The germline V gene encodes CDR1 SGHRS and CDR2 YFSETQ. This CDR3 spans 14 amino acids.

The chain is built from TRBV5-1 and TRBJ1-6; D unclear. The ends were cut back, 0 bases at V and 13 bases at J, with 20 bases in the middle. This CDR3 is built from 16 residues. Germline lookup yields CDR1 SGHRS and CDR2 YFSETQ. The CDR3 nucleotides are TGCGCCAGCAGCTTGGGAACGGCTCCGCTAGTGAGTCCCCTCCACTTT. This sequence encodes CASSLGTAPLVSPLHF. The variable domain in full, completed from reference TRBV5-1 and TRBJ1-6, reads KAGVTQTPRYLIKTRGQQVTLSCSPISGHRSVSWYQQTPGQGLQFLFEYFSETQRNKGNFPGRFSGRQFSNSRSEMNVSTLELGDSALYLCASSLGTAPLVSPLHFGNGTRLTVT.

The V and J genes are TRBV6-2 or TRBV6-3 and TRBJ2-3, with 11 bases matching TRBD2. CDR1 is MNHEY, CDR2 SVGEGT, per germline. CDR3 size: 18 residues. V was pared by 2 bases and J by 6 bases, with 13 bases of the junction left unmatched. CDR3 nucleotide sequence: TGTGCCAGCAGTTACCGGGAGTCTAGCGGGGGGCTTCGGGATACGCAGTATTTT. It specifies CASSYRESSGGLRDTQYF.

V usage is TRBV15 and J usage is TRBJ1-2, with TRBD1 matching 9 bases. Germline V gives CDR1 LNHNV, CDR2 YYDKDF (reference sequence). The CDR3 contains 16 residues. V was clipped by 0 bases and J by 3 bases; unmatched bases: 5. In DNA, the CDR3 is TGTGCCACCAGCAGAGATGGACAGGGGATCGACTATGGCTACACCTTC. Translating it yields CATSRDGQGIDYGYTF.

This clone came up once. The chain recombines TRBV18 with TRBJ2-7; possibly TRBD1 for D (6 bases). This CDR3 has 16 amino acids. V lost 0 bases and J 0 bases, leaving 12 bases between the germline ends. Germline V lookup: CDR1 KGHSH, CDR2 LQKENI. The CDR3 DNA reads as TGTGCCAGCTCACCACCGACAGGATTAAACTCCTACGAGCAGTACTTC. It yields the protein CASSPPTGLNSYEQYF.

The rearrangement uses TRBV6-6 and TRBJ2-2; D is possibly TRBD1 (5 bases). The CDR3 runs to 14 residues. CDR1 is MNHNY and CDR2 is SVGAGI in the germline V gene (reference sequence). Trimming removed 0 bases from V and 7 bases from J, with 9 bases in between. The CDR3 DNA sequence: TGTGCCAGCAGTTACTCGTCAGGGTTCGGGGAGCTGTTTTTT. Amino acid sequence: CASSYSSGFGELFF.

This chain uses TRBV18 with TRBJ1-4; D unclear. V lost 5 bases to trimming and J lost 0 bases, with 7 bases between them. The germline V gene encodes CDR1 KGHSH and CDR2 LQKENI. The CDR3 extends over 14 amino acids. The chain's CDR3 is CASSSGATNEKLFF. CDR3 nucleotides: TGTGCCAGCTCATCCGGTGCAACTAATGAAAAACTGTTTTTT.